The T cell receptor (beta chain) described here comes from a study of CD8 T cells in ankylosing spondylitis. Study conclusions and caveats: What appeared characteristic of ankylosing spondylitis blood was a TCR beta motif of under 10 highly homologous variants. Disease-linked clones reportedly concentrated significantly in matched ankylosing spondylitis synovial fluid.

Deletions cut 7 bases from V and 2 bases from J, with 14 bases between. Looked up from germline, CDR1 is SEHNR and CDR2 is FQNEAQ (reference sequence). This CDR3 contains 15 residues. MiXCR, applied by TCRdb to the 5' RACE reads, yields one record per CDR3 protein. The sample holds under 950,000 distinct CDR3 sequences, over 15% seen once. This clonotype was counted only a few times. What it binds is unknown. Sequencing was performed on blood, either unsorted or a sorted T cell fraction (not recorded which). The receptor comes from a male donor with ankylosing spondylitis. The chain couples TRBV7-9 to TRBJ2-2; D not certain. The CDR3 DNA reads TGTGCCAGCAAGGGCCGAACCGATAACACCGGGGAGCTGTTTTTT. This encodes CASKGRTDNTGELFF.